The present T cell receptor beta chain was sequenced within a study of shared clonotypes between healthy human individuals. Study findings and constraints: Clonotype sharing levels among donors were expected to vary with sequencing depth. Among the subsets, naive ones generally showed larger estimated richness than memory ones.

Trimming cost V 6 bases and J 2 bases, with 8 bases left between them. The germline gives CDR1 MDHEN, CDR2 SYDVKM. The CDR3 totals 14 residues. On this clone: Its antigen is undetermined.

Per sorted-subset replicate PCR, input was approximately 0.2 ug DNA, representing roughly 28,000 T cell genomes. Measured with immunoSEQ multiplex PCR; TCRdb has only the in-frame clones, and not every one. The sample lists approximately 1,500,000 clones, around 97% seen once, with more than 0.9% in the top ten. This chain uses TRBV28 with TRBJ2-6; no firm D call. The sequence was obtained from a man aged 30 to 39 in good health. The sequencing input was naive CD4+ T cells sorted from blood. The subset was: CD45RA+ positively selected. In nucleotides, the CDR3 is TGTGCCAGCAGCCGTCGGCCTGGGGCCAACGTCCTGACTTTC. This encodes CASSRRPGANVLTF.